This T cell receptor beta chain stems from a study of cytomegalovirus exposure and HLA in healthy donors. PCR involved 60 Vbeta and 13 Jbeta primers. Assay used: immunoSEQ multiplex PCR; TCRdb lists only in-frame clones, some missing. This sample has around 150,000 clones; around 80% occur once, and the top ten carry about 2.5%. This CDR3 contains 14 residues. V lost 0 bases and J 5 bases, leaving 8 bases between the germline ends. Per the germline V gene, CDR1 is SNHLY and CDR2 is FYNNEI. V usage is TRBV2 and J usage is TRBJ1-5; D not certain. Sequencing was done on a sample of PBMCs. The source is a man in his fifties or sixties in good health and CMV-seronegative. The CDR3 DNA reads TGTGCCAGCAGTGAAGCTGGTAGAGATCAGCCCCAGCATTTT. Its protein product is CASSEAGRDQPQHF.